The 24 T cell receptor beta chains below all came from one sample that was sequenced in a study of T cell repertoires in cytomegalovirus infection. TCRdb re-analysed the reads in MiXCR, keeping a single row per CDR3 protein. The sample shows roughly 640,000 distinct CDR3 sequences, around 24% of them seen only once. Sequencing was carried out using CD8+ T cells from PBMCs. The receptors shown here come from a human donor in good health (CMV status not recorded). Some clones in this sample may be carry-over from other donors' samples.

This clonotype was counted ten times or more. The CDR3 sequence: CASSLLGLDSYEQYF. The CDR3 nucleotides read TGTGCCAGCAGCCTGCTGGGGCTGGACTCCTACGAGCAGTACTTC. The V call is TRBV7-2, the J call TRBJ2-7; D might be TRBD1 (5 bases). Germline V CDR1 and CDR2: SGHTA, FQGNSA. The CDR3 has 15 amino acids. Trimming left V 5 bases short and J 0 bases short, with 14 bases between.

This clonotype was recorded a few times. CDR3 region: CASSFVQPFYGYTF. The CDR3 DNA follows: TGTGCCAGCAGTTTTGTACAGCCCTTCTATGGCTACACCTTC. This chain connects TRBV28 to TRBJ1-2; D remains ambiguous. From germline, CDR1 is MDHEN and CDR2 SYDVKM. Trimming stripped 3 bases from V and 4 bases from J, with 12 bases between. This CDR3 contains 14 residues.

The sample holds many counts of this clonotype. The chain couples TRBV28 to TRBJ1-2; D perhaps matches TRBD1 (6 bases). The germline V gene encodes CDR1 MDHEN and CDR2 SYDVKM. The CDR3 has 14 residues. V was pared by 3 bases and J by 3 bases, with 11 bases between. CDR3 DNA sequence: TGTGCCAGCAGTTTTTGGGGGGCTTACTATGGCTACACCTTC. As protein: CASSFWGAYYGYTF.

The CDR3 loop is CSVVRGMGNEQFF. CDR3 in DNA: TGCAGCGTTGTAAGGGGAATGGGGAATGAGCAGTTCTTC. The chain carries TRBV29-1 and TRBJ2-1; D is possibly TRBD1 (5 bases). V lost 4 bases and J lost 7, with 14 bases in between. This CDR3 spans 13 amino acids. Germline loops: CDR1 SQVTM, CDR2 ANQGSEA.

The chain is built from TRBV28 and TRBJ2-7, with 8 bases aligning to TRBD1. The CDR3 contains 18 residues. Germline V gives CDR1 MDHEN, CDR2 SYDVKM. With 6 bases clipped from V and 0 bases from J, the junction kept 16 bases outside the gene matches. DNA of the CDR3: TGTGCCAGCAGCCCCGGCCCCATCCGGGACAGGAGCTCCTACGAGCAGTACGTC. This gives the protein CASSPGPIRDRSSYEQYV.

Points on this clonotype: It may be a read error: a sequence one base away is much more abundant. This rearrangement joins TRBV28 to TRBJ2-3; D unclear. The CDR3 is 14 residues long. Trimming shortened V by 3 bases and J by 0 bases, and 7 bases separated the two germline ends. Germline CDR1 is MDHEN and CDR2 is SYDVKM. The CDR3 DNA sequence: TGTGCCAGCAGTTTTGGCATAAGCACAGATACGCAGTATTTT. Amino acids: CASSFGISTDTQYF.

V gene TRBV11-1 combines with J gene TRBJ2-2; D may be TRBD2 (5 bases). V lost 5 bases to trimming and J lost 4 bases, with 14 bases between them. The CDR3 contains 15 residues. Germline CDR1 is SGHAT and CDR2 is FQDESV (reference sequence). The CDR3 here is CASSLTGSGTGELFF. Written as DNA, the CDR3 is TGTGCCAGCAGCCTCACGGGGTCCGGCACCGGGGAGCTGTTTTTT.

The chain combines TRBV6-2 or TRBV6-3 with TRBJ2-7; 7 bases map to TRBD2. Germline values: CDR1 MNHEY, CDR2 SVGEGT. The CDR3 is 13 residues long. V lost 2 bases and J lost 5; bases outside the gene matches: 3. CDR3 sequence: CASSYGTKHEQYV. CDR3 DNA sequence: TGTGCCAGCAGTTACGGGACTAAGCACGAGCAGTACGTC.

This clonotype came up a few times. The chain is built from TRBV5-6 and TRBJ2-7; D not certain. V lost 3 bases and J lost 2, with 12 bases in between. The CDR3 is 14 residues long. The germline gives CDR1 SGHDT, CDR2 YYEEEE. The CDR3 spells CASSSPTTTYEQYV. The CDR3 nucleotides read TGTGCCAGCAGCTCCCCTACTACCACCTACGAGCAGTACGTC.

As for this clonotype: A much larger clone is a single base away; this may be a read error. The V gene is TRBV12-3 or TRBV12-4, the J gene TRBJ1-1; D remains ambiguous. This CDR3 spans 15 amino acids. CDR3 coding DNA: TGTGCCAGCAGTTCTCCTTTTGGAGCACTCACTGAAGTTTTCTTT. This sequence encodes CASSSPFGALTEVFF.

This rearrangement joins TRBV6-6 to TRBJ1-1, with unresolved D. There are 15 residues in the CDR3. The ends were cut back, 3 bases at V and 3 bases at J, with 14 bases in the middle. Germline V gene data show CDR1 as MNHNY and CDR2 as SVGAGI (reference sequence). The CDR3 nucleotides read TGTGCCAGCAGTTATTCATTAGGGAGGGACACTGAAGCTTTCTTT. Its protein is CASSYSLGRDTEAFF.

This clonotype was detected a few times. The V gene is TRBV28, the J gene TRBJ2-1, with D unresolved. Trimming pared 0 bases from V and 10 bases from J, leaving 7 bases between. The germline V gene has CDR1 MDHEN and CDR2 SYDVKM. This CDR3 is 12 amino acids long. The CDR3 nucleotides read TGTGCCAGCAGTTTATGGGCTGCCGAGCAGTTCTTC. It translates to CASSLWAAEQFF.

This clonotype was recorded a few times. The chain has TRBV5-1 and TRBJ2-2; D unclear. CDR3 length: 14 amino acids. With 1 base removed from V and 3 bases from J, the gap between germline ends came to 7 bases. The V gene's germline CDR1 is SGHRS and CDR2 YFSETQ. This CDR3 is CASSLFPDTGELFF. The CDR3 DNA reads as TGCGCCAGCAGCTTGTTTCCGGACACCGGGGAGCTGTTTTTT.

The chain carries TRBV2 and TRBJ1-5; 7 bases are shared with TRBD1. Germline CDR1 SNHLY, CDR2 FYNNEI. The trim removed 10 bases at V and 7 bases at J, leaving 10 bases unmatched. CDR3 size: 13 residues. Here the CDR3 DNA reads TGTGCCACCGAAAAGGGGGCACGGCAGCCCCAGCATTTT. Translated: CATEKGARQPQHF.

This clonotype was detected only a few times. The V call is TRBV15, the J call TRBJ1-1; tentatively, D is TRBD1 (5 bases). Between the trimmed V and J ends, which lost 7 bases and 5 bases, there was a span of 14 bases. Germline V lookup: CDR1 LNHNV, CDR2 YYDKDF (reference sequence). The CDR3 runs to 13 residues. CDR3 nucleotides: TGTGCCACCATCGAGAGGGGAGGGACTGAAGCTTTCTTT. Its translation is CATIERGGTEAFF.

This clonotype was recorded at least ten times. The V and J genes are TRBV7-2 and TRBJ1-1; a possible D gene is TRBD1 (5 bases). CDR1 is SGHTA, CDR2 FQGNSA, per germline. V lost 4 bases to trimming and J lost 6 bases, with 15 bases between them. This CDR3 spans 14 amino acids. The CDR3 loop reads CASSWGTGVPEAFF. The DNA of the CDR3 is TGTGCCAGCAGCTGGGGGACGGGGGTCCCTGAAGCTTTCTTT.

The rearrangement links TRBV29-1 to TRBJ1-2, with D possibly matching TRBD1 (6 bases). Trimming took 3 bases from V and 6 from J, leaving 11 bases between them. CDR1 and CDR2 (germline): SQVTM, ANQGSEA. CDR3 size: 12 residues. The CDR3 region is CSVDVGANGYTF. For the CDR3, the DNA is TGCAGCGTTGACGTGGGGGCCAATGGCTACACCTTC.

In this sample, this clonotype turned up many times. V and J are TRBV7-9 and TRBJ2-5; 7 nucleotides align to TRBD2. V was pared by 5 bases and J by 5 bases, with 14 bases of the junction left unmatched. The germline V gene encodes CDR1 SEHNR and CDR2 FQNEAQ (reference sequence). The CDR3 has 16 residues. CDR3 region: CASSPSWEGIQETQYF. In DNA form, the CDR3 reads TGTGCCAGCAGCCCTAGTTGGGAGGGCATCCAGGAGACCCAGTACTTC. Full variable domain (remainder filled in from reference TRBV7-9 and TRBJ2-5): DTGVSQNPRHKITKRGQNVTFRCDPISEHNRLYWYRQTLGQGPEFLTYFQNEAQLEKSRLLSDRFSAERPKGSFSTLEIQRTEQGDSAMYLCASSPSWEGIQETQYFGPGTRLLVL.

This chain joins TRBV10-3 and TRBJ2-2; D remains unclear. Trimming shortened V by 3 bases and J by 10 bases, and 9 bases separated the two germline ends. Germline V gives CDR1 ENHRY, CDR2 SYGVKD. The CDR3 contains 12 residues. As DNA, the CDR3 is TGTGCCATCAGTGAACCAGACACGGAGCTGTTTTTT. This translates into CAISEPDTELFF.

The genes are TRBV6-2 or TRBV6-3 and TRBJ2-3, with TRBD2 matching 11 bases. Germline values: CDR1 MNHEY, CDR2 SVGEGT. This CDR3 is 17 amino acids long. Unmatched junction bases numbered 7, after V lost 2 bases and J lost 3 bases. DNA for the CDR3: TGTGCCAGCAGTTACCCCCGTAGCGGGGGGGCAACAGATACGCAGTATTTT. This encodes CASSYPRSGGATDTQYF.

V is TRBV7-9 and J is TRBJ2-7, with 7 bases lining up with TRBD2. CDR3 length: 15 residues. Looked up from germline, CDR1 is SEHNR and CDR2 is FQNEAQ (reference sequence). After removal of 4 bases from V and 2 bases from J, the junction contained 8 bases not matched to a gene. The CDR3 DNA follows: TGTGCCAGCAGCTCATTGGGACTACTAACCTACGAGCAGTACTTC. This codes for CASSSLGLLTYEQYF.

The table lists this clonotype with many counts. The J gene is TRBJ2-7, the V gene TRBV28; 7 bases map to TRBD2. The CDR3 is 14 amino acids. V gave up 6 bases and J gave up 4 bases; unmatched junction bases: 9. Germline CDR1 MDHEN, CDR2 SYDVKM. The CDR3: CASRSRDYHYEQYV. CDR3 in DNA: TGTGCCAGCAGATCCCGGGACTACCATTACGAGCAGTACGTC.

This clonotype was recorded at least ten times. The CDR3 nucleotides are TGTGCCACCCGGGACAGCCAAGATTCTACTGAAGCTTTCTTT. As protein: CATRDSQDSTEAFF. This sequence joins TRBV10-3 and TRBJ1-1; 7 bases line up with TRBD1. Looked up from germline, CDR1 is ENHRY and CDR2 is SYGVKD. The CDR3 extends over 14 amino acids. Losses at the gene ends were 10 bases for V and 5 bases for J; bases not matched to a gene: 13.

This clonotype was picked up many times. The V gene is TRBV7-8, the J gene TRBJ2-4; 11 nucleotides line up with TRBD2. This CDR3 comprises 19 residues. After removal of 2 bases from V and 2 bases from J, the junction contained 11 bases not matched to a gene. Germline CDR1 is SGHVS and CDR2 is FQNEAQ. CDR3 DNA sequence: TGTGCCAGCAGCTTAACTAGCGGGGGCCTGAGTATGACCAAAAACATTCAGTACTTC. Translation: CASSLTSGGLSMTKNIQYF.